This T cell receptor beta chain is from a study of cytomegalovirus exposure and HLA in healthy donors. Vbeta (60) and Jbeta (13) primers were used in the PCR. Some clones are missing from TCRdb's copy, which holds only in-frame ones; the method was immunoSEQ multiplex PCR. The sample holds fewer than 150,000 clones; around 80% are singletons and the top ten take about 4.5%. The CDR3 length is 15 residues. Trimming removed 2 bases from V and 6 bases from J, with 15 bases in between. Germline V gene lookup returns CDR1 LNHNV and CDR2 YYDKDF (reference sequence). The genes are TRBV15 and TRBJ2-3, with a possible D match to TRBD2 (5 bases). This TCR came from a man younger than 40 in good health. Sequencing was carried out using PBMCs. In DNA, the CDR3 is TGTGCCACCAGCAGATGGACTGGCCCGACCGATACGCAGTATTTT. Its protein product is CATSRWTGPTDTQYF.